This T cell receptor (beta chain) was recovered during a study of T cells in Graves' hyperthyroidism and ophthalmopathy. Amplification of TCR beta CDR3 regions used RNA as the template. During a first-round RT-PCR of the TCR CDR3, the HTBI primer set was used. In TCRdb, the multiplex PCR reads were re-called with MiXCR into one record per CDR3 protein. The sample includes nearly 600,000 distinct CDR3 sequences, 13% to 15% of them seen just once. After removal of 0 bases from V and 7 bases from J, the junction contained 13 bases not matched to a gene. CDR3 size: 18 residues. CDR1 is SGHRS, CDR2 YFSETQ, per germline. Cells are PBMCs isolated from around 9.4 ml of fresh blood.

The chain has TRBV5-1 and TRBJ2-1; TRBD1 matches 10 bases. This receptor was identified in a woman aged 18-35 years with Graves' ophthalmopathy. The specimen sequenced was blood. The DNA of the CDR3 is TGCGCCAGCAGCTTGGGACAGGGGGCCGGTTACAATTGGAATGAGCAGTTCTTC. The encoded protein is CASSLGQGAGYNWNEQFF.